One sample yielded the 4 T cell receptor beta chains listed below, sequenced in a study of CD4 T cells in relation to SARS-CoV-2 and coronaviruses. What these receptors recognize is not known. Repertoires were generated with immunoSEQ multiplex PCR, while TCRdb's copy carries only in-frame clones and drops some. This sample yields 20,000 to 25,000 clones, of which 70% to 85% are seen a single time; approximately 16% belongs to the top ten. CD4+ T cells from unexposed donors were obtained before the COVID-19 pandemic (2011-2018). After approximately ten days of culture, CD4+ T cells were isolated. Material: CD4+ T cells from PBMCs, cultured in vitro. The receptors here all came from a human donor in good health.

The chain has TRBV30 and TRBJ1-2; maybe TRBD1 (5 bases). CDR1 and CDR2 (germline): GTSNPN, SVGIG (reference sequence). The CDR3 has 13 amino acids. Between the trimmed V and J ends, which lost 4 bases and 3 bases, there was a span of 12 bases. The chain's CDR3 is CAWTKGAHYGYTF. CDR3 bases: TGTGCCTGGACTAAAGGGGCGCACTATGGCTACACCTTC.

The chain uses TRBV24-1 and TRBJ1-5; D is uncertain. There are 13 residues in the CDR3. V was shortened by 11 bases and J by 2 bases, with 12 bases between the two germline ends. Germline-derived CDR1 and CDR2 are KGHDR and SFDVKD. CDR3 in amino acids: CARVPTGNQPQHF. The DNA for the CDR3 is TGTGCCAGGGTCCCCACGGGCAATCAGCCCCAGCATTTT.

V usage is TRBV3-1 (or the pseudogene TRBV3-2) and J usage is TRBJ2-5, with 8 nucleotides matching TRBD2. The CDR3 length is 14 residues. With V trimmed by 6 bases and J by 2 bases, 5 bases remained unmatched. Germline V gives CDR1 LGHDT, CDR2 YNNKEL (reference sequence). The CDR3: CASSYPGGQETQYF. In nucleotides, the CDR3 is TGTGCCAGCAGTTATCCGGGAGGGCAAGAGACCCAGTACTTC.

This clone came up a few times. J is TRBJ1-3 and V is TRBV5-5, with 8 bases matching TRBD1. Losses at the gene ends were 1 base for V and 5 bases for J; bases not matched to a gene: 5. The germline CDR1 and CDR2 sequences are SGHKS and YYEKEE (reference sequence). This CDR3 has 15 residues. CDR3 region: CASSLTGQERNTIYF. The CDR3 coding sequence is TGTGCCAGCAGCTTGACGGGACAGGAGAGAAACACCATATATTTT.